This is a list of T cell receptor beta chains from one sample in a study of cytomegalovirus exposure and HLA in healthy donors. Assay used: immunoSEQ multiplex PCR; TCRdb lists only in-frame clones, some missing. There are around 140,000 clones in the sample; approximately 64% occur only once, and 2.4% lies in the top ten. Sequenced material: PBMCs. These receptors all stem from a woman in her thirties or forties in good health and CMV-seronegative. Each CDR3 is given with its conserved first and last residue. D genes are given only for firm matches. For some rows the clone size is stated as once, few or many, or as a class when expanded; others skip it.

>TRBJ2-7|.|TRBD2|TRBV11-1
CASSSYSPRGYEQYF
TGTGCCAGCAGCTCCTATTCCCCGCGGGGGTACGAGCAGTACTTC
>TRBJ2-1|few|.|TRBV7-7
CASSPDTYSYNEQFF
TGTGCCAGCAGCCCGGACACATACTCCTACAATGAGCAGTTCTTC
>TRBJ2-7|.|TRBD1|TRBV7-9
CASSLLQGTYEQYF
TGTGCCAGCAGCTTACTACAGGGGACCTACGAGCAGTACTTC
>TRBJ2-5|.|TRBD1|TRBV5-8
CASSWGQGKETQYF
TGTGCCAGCAGCTGGGGACAGGGGAAAGAGACCCAGTACTTC
>TRBJ2-5|few|TRBD1|TRBV15
CATSSPGQGKETQYF
TGTGCCACCAGCAGCCCGGGACAGGGAAAAGAGACCCAGTACTTC
>TRBJ1-1|.|.|TRBV5-5
CASSPPAGTEAFF
TGTGCCAGCAGCCCTCCGGCGGGGACTGAAGCTTTCTTT
>TRBJ2-1|.|TRBD2|TRBV27
CASSSLVSGGHLNEQFF
TGTGCCAGCAGTTCTCTGGTTAGCGGGGGACATTTGAATGAGCAGTTCTTC
>TRBJ2-4|.|TRBD2|TRBV7-2
CASSLGGLAGFQLVF
TGTGCCAGCAGCTTAGGCGGACTAGCGGGGTTCCAGTTGGTCTTC
>TRBJ1-2|few|.|TRBV11-2
CASSSTGTYGYTF
TGTGCCAGCAGCTCCACAGGGACGTATGGCTACACCTTC
>TRBJ2-3|.|TRBD2|TRBV27
CASSLSGGSTDTQYF
TGTGCCAGCAGTTTGAGCGGGGGCAGCACAGATACGCAGTATTTT
>TRBJ1-1|.|.|TRBV18
CASSPSQDTEAFF
TGTGCCAGCTCACCGTCGCAGGACACTGAAGCTTTCTTT
>TRBJ1-4|.|.|TRBV5-6
CASSAKTGINEKLFF
TGTGCCAGCAGCGCTAAGACAGGCATCAATGAAAAACTGTTTTTT
>TRBJ2-3|.|.|TRBV30
CAWSLLNGGTDTQYF
TGTGCCTGGTCGCTCCTTAACGGGGGCACAGATACGCAGTATTTT
>TRBJ1-5|.|.|TRBV2
CASRRGAGSGNQPQHF
TGTGCCAGCAGACGGGGGGCGGGGAGTGGCAATCAGCCCCAGCATTTT
>TRBJ2-1|.|.|TRBV30
CAWVRDYNEQFF
TGTGCCTGGGTTCGCGATTACAATGAGCAGTTCTTC
>TRBJ2-7|.|.|TRBV5-1
CASSTGGTRGYEQYF
TGCGCCAGCAGCACCGGTGGGACAAGAGGCTACGAGCAGTACTTC
>TRBJ1-5|.|TRBD1|TRBV28
CASSHLWDRGRWEPQHF
TGTGCCAGCAGTCACTTATGGGACAGGGGGCGCTGGGAGCCCCAGCATTTT
>TRBJ2-7|.|TRBD1|TRBV5-1
CASSLTGTGGYEQYF
TGCGCCAGCAGCTTAACCGGGACAGGGGGATACGAGCAGTACTTC
>TRBJ2-7|.|TRBD1|TRBV7-3
CASSPSRDRVYEQYF
TGTGCCAGCAGCCCCAGCCGGGACAGGGTCTACGAGCAGTACTTC
>TRBJ1-5|.|TRBD1|TRBV7-3
CATHRGGRRNQPQHF
TGTGCCACCCACAGGGGGGGTAGGCGCAATCAGCCCCAGCATTTT